This T cell receptor beta chain was retrieved from a study of blood T cell repertoires in COVID-19. Overall study: The study drew acute and convalescent COVID-19 samples from the United States, Italy and Spain.

Germline CDR1 reads SGHDT; CDR2 reads YYEEEE. The CDR3 sequence is 15 residues long. The trim removed 5 bases at V and 2 bases at J, leaving 6 bases unmatched. Clones were sequenced by immunoSEQ multiplex PCR, and TCRdb holds only the in-frame ones, with some missing. The table includes roughly 62,000 clones, approximately 84% detected once. The rearrangement joins TRBV5-6 to TRBJ2-5, with 10 bases fitting TRBD2. This TCR derives from an elderly man with COVID-19, enrolled during active disease. Sequenced sample: peripheral blood. The DNA of the CDR3 is TGTGCCAGCAGTTCTCTAGCGGGAGTTCAAGAGACCCAGTACTTC. Amino acids: CASSSLAGVQETQYF.